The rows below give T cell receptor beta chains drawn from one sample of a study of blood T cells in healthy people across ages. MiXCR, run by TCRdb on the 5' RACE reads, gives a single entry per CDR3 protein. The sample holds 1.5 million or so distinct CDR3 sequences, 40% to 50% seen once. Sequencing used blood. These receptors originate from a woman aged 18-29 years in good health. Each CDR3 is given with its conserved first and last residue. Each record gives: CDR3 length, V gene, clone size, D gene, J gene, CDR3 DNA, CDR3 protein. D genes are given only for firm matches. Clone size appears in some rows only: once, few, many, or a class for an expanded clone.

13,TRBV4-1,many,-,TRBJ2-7,TGCGCCAGCAGCCAGGCGGACAGCTACGAGCAGTACTTC,CASSQADSYEQYF
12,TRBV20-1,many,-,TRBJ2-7,TGCAGTGCGAGGGACTCAGCCTACGAGCAGTACTTC,CSARDSAYEQYF
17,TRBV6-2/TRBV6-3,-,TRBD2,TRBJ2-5,TGTGCCAGCAGTTACGCTTATCTAGCGGGGGGGAACAATGAGCAGTACTTC,CASSYAYLAGGNNEQYF
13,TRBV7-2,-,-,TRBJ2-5,TGTGCCAGCAGCTTAGGCTTAAGGGAAGAGCAGTACTTC,CASSLGLREEQYF
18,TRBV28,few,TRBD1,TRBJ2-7,TGTGCCAGCAGACCTACAGGGGGCGGCTCTCGAGTACCCTACGAGCAGTACTTC,CASRPTGGGSRVPYEQYF
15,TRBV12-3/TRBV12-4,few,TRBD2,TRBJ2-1,TGTGCCAGCAGCCAGACTAGCGGCCCCTACAATGAGCAGTTCTTC,CASSQTSGPYNEQFF
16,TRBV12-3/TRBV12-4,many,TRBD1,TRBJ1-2,TGTGCCAGCAGTTTAGCCGGGACAGCCTCTAACTATGGCTACACCTTC,CASSLAGTASNYGYTF
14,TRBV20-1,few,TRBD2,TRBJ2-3,TGCAGTGCCATCGGGACTAGCGGGGGGGATACGCAGTATTTT,CSAIGTSGGDTQYF
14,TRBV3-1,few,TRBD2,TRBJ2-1,TGTGCCAGCAGCCGGGCCCTAGCGGGGGGTGAGCAGTTCTTC,CASSRALAGGEQFF
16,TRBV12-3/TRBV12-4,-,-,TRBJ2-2,TGTGCCAGCAAGCCAGGCGTAAGCTCCAGCACCGGGGAGCTGTTTTTT,CASKPGVSSSTGELFF
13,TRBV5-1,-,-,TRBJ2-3,TGCGCCAGCAGTCTACCCGGTAAAGATACGCAGTATTTT,CASSLPGKDTQYF
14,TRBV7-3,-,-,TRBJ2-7,TGTGCCAGCAGCTTAAGAGGGGCTTACAATGAGCAGTACTTC,CASSLRGAYNEQYF
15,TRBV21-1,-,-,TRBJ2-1,TGTGCCAGCAGCGACCCTGGGGACCTCTACAATGAGCAGTTCTTC,CASSDPGDLYNEQFF
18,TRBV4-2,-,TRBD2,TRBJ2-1,TGTGCCAGCAGCCAAGATGCCAGCGGGGGGCGTCCCTACAATGAGCAGTTCTTC,CASSQDASGGRPYNEQFF
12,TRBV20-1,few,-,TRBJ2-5,TGCAGTGCTATTGCTAGGAGTGAGACCCAGTACTTC,CSAIARSETQYF
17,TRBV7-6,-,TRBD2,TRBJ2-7,TGTGCCAGCAGCTTATCTACCCCGGGGGGGACCACCTACGAGCAGTACTTC,CASSLSTPGGTTYEQYF
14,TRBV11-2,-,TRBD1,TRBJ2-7,TGTGCCAGCAGCTTCACGGGACAGGACTACGAGCAGTACTTC,CASSFTGQDYEQYF
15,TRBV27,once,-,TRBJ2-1,TGTGCCAGCGGCAATGACGGGGTTCCGCAGAATGAGCAGTTCTTC,CASGNDGVPQNEQFF
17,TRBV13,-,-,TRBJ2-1,TGTGCCAGCAGCCCCGAGGACTCGTCCGGGGAAGGACGGGAGCAGTTCTTC,CASSPEDSSGEGREQFF